These 24 T cell receptor beta chains came from one sample sequenced in a study of cytomegalovirus exposure and HLA in healthy donors. Sequencing was performed with immunoSEQ multiplex PCR; in TCRdb, only in-frame clones are kept and a portion is missing. The sample contains roughly 300,000 clones, about 85% of which appear only once. The sequenced sample was PBMCs. The receptors here all came from a woman in her twenties or thirties in good health and CMV-seropositive.

The rearrangement joins TRBV29-1 to TRBJ2-1, with 12 bases that match TRBD2. Germline V gene data show CDR1 as SQVTM and CDR2 as ANQGSEA. The CDR3 spans 14 residues. V dropped 6 bases and J dropped 7; count of bases not matched to a gene: 7. DNA for the CDR3: TGCAGCGTACCTAGCGGGAGGGCCAAGAATGAGCAGTTCTTC. Translation gives CSVPSGRAKNEQFF.

The chain employs TRBV30 and TRBJ2-1; TRBD2 is a possible D gene (6 bases). V was clipped by 0 bases and J by 7 bases, with 13 bases between them. Germline V gives CDR1 GTSNPN, CDR2 SVGIG (reference sequence). This CDR3 spans 14 amino acids. The CDR3 DNA sequence: TGTGCCTGGAGTGTTCATCGGGAGCGGAATGAGCAGTTCTTC. Its protein product is CAWSVHRERNEQFF.

V gene TRBV28 combines with J gene TRBJ2-7; D unresolved. Trimming pared 1 base from V and 5 bases from J, leaving 12 bases between. The CDR3 has 14 residues. Per germline, CDR1 MDHEN and CDR2 SYDVKM. DNA for the CDR3: TGTGCCAGCAGTTTATCGGTTGGCGGCCACGAGCAGTACTTC. Translation: CASSLSVGGHEQYF.

The chain carries TRBV28 and TRBJ1-1; D gene uncertain. With 5 bases removed from V and 3 bases from J, the gap between germline ends came to 16 bases. CDR1 is MDHEN, CDR2 SYDVKM, per germline. The CDR3 consists of 15 residues. The CDR3 DNA follows: TGTGCCAGCAGTCCTGCGGACCGGGTGGACACTGAAGCTTTCTTT. This gives the protein CASSPADRVDTEAFF.

The rearrangement joins TRBV5-6 to TRBJ1-2; D is undetermined. CDR3 length: 14 residues. Germline V gives CDR1 SGHDT, CDR2 YYEEEE. Trimming shortened V by 0 bases and J by 1 base, and 7 bases separated the two germline ends. The CDR3 loop reads CASSLDRFNYGYTF. The CDR3 DNA reads TGTGCCAGCAGCTTGGATAGGTTTAACTATGGCTACACCTTC.

This rearrangement joins TRBV5-1 to TRBJ2-5, with D possibly TRBD2 on 6 matching bases. The germline V gene has CDR1 SGHRS and CDR2 YFSETQ. V gave up 1 base and J gave up 5 bases, with 15 bases separating them. The CDR3 is 15 residues long. As DNA, the CDR3 is TGCGCCAGCAGCTTGCGGCGGGATCAAGGGGAGACCCAGTACTTC. Protein: CASSLRRDQGETQYF. Complete variable domain (other parts from reference TRBV5-1 and TRBJ2-5): KAGVTQTPRYLIKTRGQQVTLSCSPISGHRSVSWYQQTPGQGLQFLFEYFSETQRNKGNFPGRFSGRQFSNSRSEMNVSTLELGDSALYLCASSLRRDQGETQYFGPGTRLLVL.

A word on this clone: The sample has other DNA sequences that encode this CDR3 too. V and J are TRBV6-5 and TRBJ2-3, with D tentatively TRBD1 or TRBD2 (6 bases each). Germline V CDR1 and CDR2: MNHEY, SVGAGI. This CDR3 is 15 amino acids long. V lost 2 bases, J lost 2 bases, and 11 bases lay in between. The CDR3 bases are TGTGCCAGCAGTTACGGGGGCGGGGTCACAGATACGCAGTATTTT. This translates into CASSYGGGVTDTQYF.

The CDR3 protein is CASSFRGTLTYEQYF. Here the CDR3 DNA reads TGTGCCAGCAGTTTTAGGGGGACACTGACCTACGAGCAGTACTTC. The chain recombines TRBV28 with TRBJ2-7, with a weak D call TRBD1 (6 bases). In germline, CDR1 is MDHEN, CDR2 SYDVKM. Trimming took 3 bases from V and 2 from J, leaving 14 bases between them. This CDR3 is 15 amino acids long.

The chain is built from TRBV4-3 and TRBJ2-1, with 11 bases fitting TRBD2. In germline, CDR1 is LGHNA, CDR2 YSLEER. The V and J ends lost 0 bases and 3 bases, in that order; junction bases with no gene match: 1. This CDR3 spans 16 amino acids. The CDR3 loop reads CASSQDTSGGYNEQFF. The CDR3 DNA follows: TGCGCCAGCAGCCAAGACACTAGCGGGGGCTACAATGAGCAGTTCTTC.

This clone was observed once. The chain employs TRBV7-6 and TRBJ1-2, with D perhaps TRBD1 (6 bases). From germline, CDR1 is SGHVS and CDR2 FNYEAQ. This CDR3 region has 13 residues. With 5 bases removed from V and 8 bases from J, the gap between germline ends came to 15 bases. This CDR3 reads CASSRRQVGGYTF. The CDR3 coding sequence is TGTGCCAGCAGCCGAAGACAGGTGGGGGGCTACACCTTC.

There are a few counts of this clone. The gene calls are TRBV15 and TRBJ1-1; 7 positions agree with TRBD1. Germline CDR1 LNHNV, CDR2 YYDKDF (reference sequence). V was pared by 3 bases and J by 7 bases, with 5 bases of the junction left unmatched. This CDR3 contains 13 residues. This CDR3 is CATSSTGQSEAFF. The CDR3 DNA is TGTGCCACCAGCAGCACGGGACAGAGTGAAGCTTTCTTT.

This chain connects TRBV4-3 to TRBJ2-2; 15 nucleotides agree with TRBD2. The J segment lost 1 base and the V segment lost 4 bases, leaving 1 base of the junction unmatched. CDR1 LGHNA and CDR2 YSLEER come from the germline V gene. CDR3 length equals 17 residues. CDR3 nucleotide sequence: TGCGCCAGCAGCCTGGGACTAGCGGGAGGGAACACCGGGGAGCTGTTTTTT. It translates to CASSLGLAGGNTGELFF.

The CDR3 nucleotides are TGCAGCGTTGAAGGATTAGGAGGAGACAGGGCGATCTATGGCTACACCTTC. Translation gives CSVEGLGGDRAIYGYTF. The chain carries TRBV29-1 and TRBJ1-2; 7 bases align to TRBD1. V shed 1 base, J shed 4 bases, and the junction held 15 bases outside the gene matches. CDR1 and CDR2 from the germline V gene are SQVTM and ANQGSEA. CDR3 length: 17 amino acids.

The V call is TRBV7-9, the J call TRBJ2-1; 13 bases are a match to TRBD2. Germline CDR1 SEHNR, CDR2 FQNEAQ (reference sequence). J lost 5 bases, V lost 4 bases, and 8 bases had no gene match. This CDR3 comprises 17 residues. This chain's CDR3 is CASSSPLLAGGDNEQFF. In DNA, the CDR3 is TGTGCCAGCAGCTCGCCACTACTAGCGGGAGGGGACAATGAGCAGTTCTTC.

The V and J genes are TRBV10-3 and TRBJ2-5; 9 bases match TRBD1. Looked up from germline, CDR1 is ENHRY and CDR2 is SYGVKD. This CDR3 is 14 amino acids long. With 6 bases clipped from V and 5 bases from J, the junction kept 7 bases outside the gene matches. The CDR3 region has the DNA TGTGCCATCAGCGTTAACAGGGGGCTGGAGACCCAGTACTTC. This translates into CAISVNRGLETQYF.

The chain recombines TRBV7-9 with TRBJ2-1; 10 bases map to TRBD1. V was pared by 1 base and J by 9 bases, with 6 bases of the junction left unmatched. The CDR3 is 15 residues long. Germline assignment: CDR1 SEHNR and CDR2 FQNEAQ (reference sequence). The CDR3 bases are TGTGCCAGCAGCTTAGATCGGGACAGGGGCGGTGAGCAGTTCTTC. Translating it yields CASSLDRDRGGEQFF. The whole variable domain, remainder taken from reference TRBV7-9 and TRBJ2-1, is DTGVSQNPRHKITKRGQNVTFRCDPISEHNRLYWYRQTLGQGPEFLTYFQNEAQLEKSRLLSDRFSAERPKGSFSTLEIQRTEQGDSAMYLCASSLDRDRGGEQFFGPGTRLTVL.

The CDR3 spells CASSEGGRGGIQYF. CDR3 bases: TGTGCCAGCAGTGAAGGCGGACGTGGGGGCATTCAGTACTTC. V and J are TRBV6-1 and TRBJ2-4; D tentatively reads TRBD1 or TRBD2 (5 bases each). CDR1 and CDR2 (germline): MNHNS, SASEGT. Deletions cut 1 base from V and 9 bases from J, with 13 bases between. There are 14 residues in the CDR3.

The chain has TRBV6-5 and TRBJ1-2, with 9 bases aligning to TRBD1. The CDR3 spans 15 residues. The germline gives CDR1 MNHEY, CDR2 SVGAGI. V trimming: 6 bases; J trimming: 3 bases; junction bases outside the gene matches: 8. The CDR3 loop reads CASSLPGQGHYGYTF. CDR3 in DNA: TGTGCCAGCAGCCTACCGGGACAGGGACACTATGGCTACACCTTC.

The chain joins TRBV4-2 to TRBJ1-2; D not resolved. This CDR3 comprises 15 residues. The V end was cut by 0 bases, the J end by 4 bases, with 12 bases between. Per the germline V gene, CDR1 is LGHNA and CDR2 is YNFKEQ. This CDR3 reads CASSQDTAGRYGYTF. CDR3 nucleotides: TGTGCCAGCAGCCAAGATACGGCCGGCCGCTATGGCTACACCTTC.

This chain connects TRBV13 to TRBJ1-4, with 10 bases fitting TRBD1. Germline V gene sequence: CDR1 PRHDT, CDR2 FYEKMQ (reference sequence). J was trimmed by 6 bases and V by 4 bases; bases with no gene match: 5. This CDR3 has 15 residues. DNA for the CDR3: TGTGCCAGCAGCTCCACCGGGACAGGGGATGAAAAACTGTTTTTT. Protein product: CASSSTGTGDEKLFF.

The CDR3 coding sequence is TGCAGCGTTGAGCGGGTGGCGGGGCGAACAGATACGCAGTATTTT. Amino acid sequence: CSVERVAGRTDTQYF. This chain links TRBV29-1 with TRBJ2-3; tentatively, D is TRBD2 (6 bases). The CDR3 sequence is 15 residues long. V lost 3 bases, J lost 3 bases, and 16 bases lay in between. The V gene's germline CDR1 is SQVTM and CDR2 ANQGSEA.

The V and J genes are TRBV2 and TRBJ2-7; 7 bases are a match to TRBD1. V trimming: 6 bases; J trimming: 2 bases; junction bases outside the gene matches: 10. From germline, CDR1 is SNHLY and CDR2 FYNNEI. The CDR3 consists of 15 residues. The CDR3 nucleotides read TGTGCCAGCAGCGAATTCTACGGGACAGCCTACGAGCAGTACTTC. Residues: CASSEFYGTAYEQYF.

V is TRBV15 and J is TRBJ2-2; tentatively, D is TRBD1 or TRBD2 (7 bases each). This CDR3 spans 15 amino acids. Deletions cut 3 bases from V and 5 bases from J, with 13 bases between. Germline V gives CDR1 LNHNV, CDR2 YYDKDF (reference sequence). CDR3 nucleotides: TGTGCCACCAGCAGGGCTCAGGGGGGGACCGGGGAGCTGTTTTTT. Its protein is CATSRAQGGTGELFF.

The V and J genes are TRBV19 and TRBJ2-7; a weak D match, TRBD1 (6 bases). This CDR3 has 14 residues. V lost 3 bases to trimming and J lost 5 bases, with 14 bases between them. Germline V gene data show CDR1 as LNHDA and CDR2 as SQIVND (reference sequence). The CDR3 region has the DNA TGTGCCAGTAGTATTCTTCCAACAGGGCACGAGCAGTACTTC. This gives the protein CASSILPTGHEQYF.